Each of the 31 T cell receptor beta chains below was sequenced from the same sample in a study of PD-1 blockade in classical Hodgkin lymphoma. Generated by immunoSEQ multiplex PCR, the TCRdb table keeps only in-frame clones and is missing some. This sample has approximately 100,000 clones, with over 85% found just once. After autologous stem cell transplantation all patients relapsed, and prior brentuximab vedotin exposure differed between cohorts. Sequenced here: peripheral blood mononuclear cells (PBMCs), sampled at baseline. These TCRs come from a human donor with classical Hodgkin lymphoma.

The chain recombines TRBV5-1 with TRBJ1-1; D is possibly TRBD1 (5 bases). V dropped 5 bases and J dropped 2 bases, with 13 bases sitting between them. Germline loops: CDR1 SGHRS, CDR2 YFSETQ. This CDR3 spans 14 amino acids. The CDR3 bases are TGCGCCAGCAGAAGGGGAACTACTAACACTGAAGCTTTCTTT. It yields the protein CASRRGTTNTEAFF.

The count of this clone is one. For the CDR3, the DNA is TGTGCCAGCAGCTTGGGACAGGGGTTCAATCAGCCCCAGCATTTT. This gives the protein CASSLGQGFNQPQHF. This chain joins TRBV5-5 and TRBJ1-5, with TRBD1 matching 8 bases. Unmatched junction bases numbered 2, after V lost 0 bases and J lost 3 bases. CDR3 length: 15 residues. Germline V gives CDR1 SGHKS, CDR2 YYEKEE (reference sequence).

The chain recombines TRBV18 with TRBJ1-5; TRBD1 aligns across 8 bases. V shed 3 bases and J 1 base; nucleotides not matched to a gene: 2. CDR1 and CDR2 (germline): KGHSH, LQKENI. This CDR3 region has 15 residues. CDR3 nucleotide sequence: TGTGCCAGCTCACCGGGACAGGCGAGCAATCAGCCCCAGCATTTT. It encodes CASSPGQASNQPQHF.

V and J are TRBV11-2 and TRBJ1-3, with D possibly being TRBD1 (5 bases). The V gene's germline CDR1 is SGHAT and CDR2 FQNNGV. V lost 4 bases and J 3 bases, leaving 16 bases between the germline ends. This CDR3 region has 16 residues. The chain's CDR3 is CASSSRGSGLGNTIYF. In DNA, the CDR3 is TGTGCCAGCAGCTCGAGGGGCTCAGGGCTTGGAAACACCATATATTTT.

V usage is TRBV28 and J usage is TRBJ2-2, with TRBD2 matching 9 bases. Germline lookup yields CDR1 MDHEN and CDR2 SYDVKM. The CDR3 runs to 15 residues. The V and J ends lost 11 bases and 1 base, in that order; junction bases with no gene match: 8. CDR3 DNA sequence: TGTGCCCCCAAGGAGACTAGCGGGAACACCGGGGAGCTGTTTTTT. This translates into CAPKETSGNTGELFF.

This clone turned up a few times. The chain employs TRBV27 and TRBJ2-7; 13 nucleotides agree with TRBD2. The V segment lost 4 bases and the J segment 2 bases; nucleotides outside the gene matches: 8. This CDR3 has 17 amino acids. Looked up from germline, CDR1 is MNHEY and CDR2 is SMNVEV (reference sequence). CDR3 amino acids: CASSSTGTSGTPYEQYF. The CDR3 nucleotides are TGTGCCAGCAGTTCAACCGGGACTAGCGGGACCCCCTACGAGCAGTACTTC.

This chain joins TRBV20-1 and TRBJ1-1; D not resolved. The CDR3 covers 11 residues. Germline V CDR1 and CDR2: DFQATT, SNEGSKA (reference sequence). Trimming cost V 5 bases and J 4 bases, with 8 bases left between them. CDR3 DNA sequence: TGCAGTGCTGGTTGGGTCACTGAAGCTTTCTTT. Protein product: CSAGWVTEAFF.

As DNA, the CDR3 is TGTGCCAGCAGTGGAGGGGGGAATGAGCAGTTCTTC. Amino acid sequence: CASSGGGNEQFF. The chain carries TRBV7-9 and TRBJ2-1; the D call may be TRBD1 or TRBD2 (6 bases each). CDR1 and CDR2 (germline): SEHNR, FQNEAQ (reference sequence). Trimming removed 6 bases from V and 7 bases from J, with 10 bases in between. This CDR3 contains 12 residues.

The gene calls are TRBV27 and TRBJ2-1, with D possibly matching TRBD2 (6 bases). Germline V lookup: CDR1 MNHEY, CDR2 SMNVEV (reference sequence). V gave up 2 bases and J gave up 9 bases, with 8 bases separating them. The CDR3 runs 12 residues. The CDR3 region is CASSLGGFEQFF. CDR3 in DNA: TGTGCCAGCAGTTTAGGGGGGTTTGAGCAGTTCTTC.

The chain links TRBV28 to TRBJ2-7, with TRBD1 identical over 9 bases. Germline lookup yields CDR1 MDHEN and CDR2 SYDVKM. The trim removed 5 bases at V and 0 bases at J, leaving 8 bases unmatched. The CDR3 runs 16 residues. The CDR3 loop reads CASSRLQGAPSYEQYF. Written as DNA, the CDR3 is TGTGCCAGCAGTCGCCTACAGGGGGCGCCCTCCTACGAGCAGTACTTC.

The chain's CDR3 is CASSFGDRNHYEQYF. The CDR3 bases are TGTGCCAGCAGTTTCGGGGACAGGAATCACTACGAGCAGTACTTC. The chain uses TRBV27 and TRBJ2-7; 8 nucleotides agree with TRBD1. The V gene's germline CDR1 is MNHEY and CDR2 SMNVEV (reference sequence). With 3 bases clipped from V and 3 bases from J, the junction kept 7 bases outside the gene matches. This CDR3 has 15 residues.

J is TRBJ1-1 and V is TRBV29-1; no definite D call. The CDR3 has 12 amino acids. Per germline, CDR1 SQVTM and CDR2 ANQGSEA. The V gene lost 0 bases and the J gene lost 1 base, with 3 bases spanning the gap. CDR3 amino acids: CSVEEGNTEAFF. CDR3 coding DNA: TGCAGCGTTGAAGAGGGGAACACTGAAGCTTTCTTT.

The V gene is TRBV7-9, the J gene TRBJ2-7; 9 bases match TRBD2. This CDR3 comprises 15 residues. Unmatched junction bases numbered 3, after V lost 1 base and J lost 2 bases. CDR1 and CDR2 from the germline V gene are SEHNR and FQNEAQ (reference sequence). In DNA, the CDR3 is TGTGCCAGCAGCTTAGTGGCGGGAGGGCCCTACGAGCAGTACTTC. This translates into CASSLVAGGPYEQYF.

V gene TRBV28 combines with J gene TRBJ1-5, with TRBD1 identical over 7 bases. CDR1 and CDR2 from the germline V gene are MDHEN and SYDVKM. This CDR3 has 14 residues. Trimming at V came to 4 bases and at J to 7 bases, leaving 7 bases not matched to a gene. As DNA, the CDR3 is TGTGCCAGCAGTTCCCCAGGGGGTGACCAGCCCCAGCATTTT. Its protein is CASSSPGGDQPQHF.

CDR3 DNA: TGTGCCAGTATGCGATCTGGAGGTGGGGCCAACGTCCTGACTTTC. This translates into CASMRSGGGANVLTF. The chain carries TRBV6-5 and TRBJ2-6; D is perhaps TRBD2 (5 bases). The germline CDR1 and CDR2 sequences are MNHEY and SVGAGI. This CDR3 region has 15 residues. V lost 9 bases and J lost 3, with 15 bases in between.

The CDR3 DNA reads TGTGCCAGCAGCCATCGGGACTACGGGGAGCTGTTTTTT. Its protein is CASSHRDYGELFF. The chain recombines TRBV14 with TRBJ2-2; TRBD2 matches at 7 bases. The V gene's germline CDR1 is SGHDN and CDR2 FVKESK. The length of the CDR3 is 13 residues. Losses at the gene ends were 3 bases for V and 7 bases for J; bases not matched to a gene: 2.

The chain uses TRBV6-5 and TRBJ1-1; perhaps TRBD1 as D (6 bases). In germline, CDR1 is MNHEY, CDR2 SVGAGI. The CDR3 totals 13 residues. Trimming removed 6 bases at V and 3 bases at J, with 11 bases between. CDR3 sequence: CASSLGQHTEAFF. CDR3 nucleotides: TGTGCCAGCAGCCTTGGACAGCACACTGAAGCTTTCTTT.

CDR3 residues: CASSEVRAYEQYF. The CDR3 bases are TGTGCCAGCAGTGAAGTGCGGGCTTACGAGCAGTACTTC. This rearrangement joins TRBV6-1 to TRBJ2-7, with D tentatively TRBD2 (5 bases). The V gene's germline CDR1 is MNHNS and CDR2 SASEGT. There are 13 residues in the CDR3. The ends were cut back, 1 base at V and 4 bases at J, with 8 bases in the middle.

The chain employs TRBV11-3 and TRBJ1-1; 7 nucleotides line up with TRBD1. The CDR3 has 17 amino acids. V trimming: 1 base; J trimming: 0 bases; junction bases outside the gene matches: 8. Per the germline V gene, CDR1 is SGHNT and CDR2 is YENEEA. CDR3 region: CASSLGRWDSMNTEAFF. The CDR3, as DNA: TGTGCCAGCAGCTTAGGTCGATGGGACAGTATGAACACTGAAGCTTTCTTT.

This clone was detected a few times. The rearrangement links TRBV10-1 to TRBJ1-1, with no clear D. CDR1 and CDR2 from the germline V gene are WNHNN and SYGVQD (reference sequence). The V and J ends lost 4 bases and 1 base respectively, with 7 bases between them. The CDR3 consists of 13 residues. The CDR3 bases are TGCGCCAGCAGTGGCCCCAAGAACACTGAAGCTTTCTTT. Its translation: CASSGPKNTEAFF.

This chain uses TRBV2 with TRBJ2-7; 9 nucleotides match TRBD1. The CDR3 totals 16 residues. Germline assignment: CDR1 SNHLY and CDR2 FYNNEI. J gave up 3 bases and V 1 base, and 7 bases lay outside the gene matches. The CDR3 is CASSEVGGQGYYEQYF. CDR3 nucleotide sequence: TGTGCCAGCAGTGAAGTAGGGGGACAGGGTTACTACGAGCAGTACTTC.

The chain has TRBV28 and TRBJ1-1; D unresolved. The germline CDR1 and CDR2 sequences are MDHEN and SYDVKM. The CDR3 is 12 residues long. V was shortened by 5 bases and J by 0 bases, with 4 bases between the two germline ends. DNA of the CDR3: TGTGCCAGCAGTCAGGTGAACACTGAAGCTTTCTTT. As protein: CASSQVNTEAFF.

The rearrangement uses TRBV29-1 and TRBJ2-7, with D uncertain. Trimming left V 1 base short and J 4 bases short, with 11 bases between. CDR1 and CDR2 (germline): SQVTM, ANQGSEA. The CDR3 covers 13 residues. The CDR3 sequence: CSVEVSTPYEQYF. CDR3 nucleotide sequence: TGCAGCGTTGAAGTTTCGACCCCTTACGAGCAGTACTTC.

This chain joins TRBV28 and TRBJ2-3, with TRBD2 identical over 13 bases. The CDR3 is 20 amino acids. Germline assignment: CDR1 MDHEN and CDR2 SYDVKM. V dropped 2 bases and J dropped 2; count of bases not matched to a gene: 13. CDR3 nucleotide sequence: TGTGCCAGCAGTTTAGACCCGACTAGCGGGAGGCCGCCTTTCACAGATACGCAGTATTTT. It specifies CASSLDPTSGRPPFTDTQYF.

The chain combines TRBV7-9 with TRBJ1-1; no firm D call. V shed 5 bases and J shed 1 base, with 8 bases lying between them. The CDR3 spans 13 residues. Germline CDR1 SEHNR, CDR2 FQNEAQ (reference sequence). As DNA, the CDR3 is TGTGCCAGCAGCGCACCAAAGAACACTGAAGCTTTCTTT. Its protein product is CASSAPKNTEAFF. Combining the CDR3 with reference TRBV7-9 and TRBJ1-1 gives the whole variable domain DTGVSQNPRHKITKRGQNVTFRCDPISEHNRLYWYRQTLGQGPEFLTYFQNEAQLEKSRLLSDRFSAERPKGSFSTLEIQRTEQGDSAMYLCASSAPKNTEAFFGQGTRLTVV.

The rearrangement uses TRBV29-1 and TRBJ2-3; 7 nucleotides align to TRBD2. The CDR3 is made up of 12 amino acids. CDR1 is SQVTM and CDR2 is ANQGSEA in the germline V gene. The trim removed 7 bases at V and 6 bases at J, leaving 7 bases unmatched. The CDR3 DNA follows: TGCAGCGCATGGGGGAGGGTCGATACGCAGTATTTT. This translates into CSAWGRVDTQYF.

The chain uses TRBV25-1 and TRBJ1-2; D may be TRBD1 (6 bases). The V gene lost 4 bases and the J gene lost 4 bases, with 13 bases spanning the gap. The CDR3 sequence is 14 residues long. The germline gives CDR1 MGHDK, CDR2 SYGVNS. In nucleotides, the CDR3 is TGTGCCAGCAGTGGAGGGGGGGCCTCCTATGGCTACACCTTC. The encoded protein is CASSGGGASYGYTF.

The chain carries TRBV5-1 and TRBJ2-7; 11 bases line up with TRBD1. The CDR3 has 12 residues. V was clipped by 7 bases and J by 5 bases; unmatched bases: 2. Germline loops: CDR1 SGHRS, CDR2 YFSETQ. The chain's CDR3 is CASGTGGNEQYF. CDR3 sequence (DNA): TGCGCCAGCGGGACAGGGGGAAACGAGCAGTACTTC.

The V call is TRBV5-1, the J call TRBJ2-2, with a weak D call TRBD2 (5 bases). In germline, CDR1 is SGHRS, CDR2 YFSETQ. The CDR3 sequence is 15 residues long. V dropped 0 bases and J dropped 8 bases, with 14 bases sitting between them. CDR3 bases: TGCGCCAGCAGCTTGGACACCGCCCCGGGGGGGGAGCTGTTTTTT. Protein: CASSLDTAPGGELFF.

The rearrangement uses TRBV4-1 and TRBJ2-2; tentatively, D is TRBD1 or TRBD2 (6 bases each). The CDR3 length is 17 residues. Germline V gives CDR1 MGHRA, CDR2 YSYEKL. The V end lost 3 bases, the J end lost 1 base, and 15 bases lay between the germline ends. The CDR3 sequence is CASSHDRGRENTGELFF. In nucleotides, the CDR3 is TGCGCCAGCAGCCATGATCGGGGGCGGGAGAACACCGGGGAGCTGTTTTTT.

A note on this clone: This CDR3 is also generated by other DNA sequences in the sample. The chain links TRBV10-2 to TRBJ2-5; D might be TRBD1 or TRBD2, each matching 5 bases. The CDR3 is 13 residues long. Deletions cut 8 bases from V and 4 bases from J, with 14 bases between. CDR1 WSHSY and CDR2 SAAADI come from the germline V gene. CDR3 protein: CASWGMETETQYF. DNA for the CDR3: TGCGCCAGCTGGGGGATGGAGACAGAGACCCAGTACTTC.